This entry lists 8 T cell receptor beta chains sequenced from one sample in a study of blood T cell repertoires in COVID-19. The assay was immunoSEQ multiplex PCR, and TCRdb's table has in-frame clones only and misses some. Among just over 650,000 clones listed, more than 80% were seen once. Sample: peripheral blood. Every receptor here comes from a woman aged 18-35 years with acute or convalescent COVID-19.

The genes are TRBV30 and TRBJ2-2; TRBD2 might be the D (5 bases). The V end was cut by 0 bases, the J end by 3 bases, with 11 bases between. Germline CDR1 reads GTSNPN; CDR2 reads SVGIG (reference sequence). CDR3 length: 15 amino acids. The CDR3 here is CAWSVAGLHTGELFF. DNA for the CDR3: TGTGCCTGGAGTGTAGCAGGACTGCACACCGGGGAGCTGTTTTTT.

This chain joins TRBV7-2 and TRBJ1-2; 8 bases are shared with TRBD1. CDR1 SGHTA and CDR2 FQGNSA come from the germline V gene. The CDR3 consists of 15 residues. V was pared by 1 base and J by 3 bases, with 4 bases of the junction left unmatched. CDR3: CASSLEAGGDYGYTF. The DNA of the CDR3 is TGTGCCAGCAGCTTAGAAGCAGGGGGCGACTATGGCTACACCTTC.

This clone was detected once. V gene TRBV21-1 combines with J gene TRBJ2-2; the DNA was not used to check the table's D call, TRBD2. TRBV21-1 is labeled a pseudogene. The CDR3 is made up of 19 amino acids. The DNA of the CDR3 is TGTGCCAGCAGCCTGAAGTTAAGGACTAGCGGGGGGTTCACCGGGGAGCTGTTTTTT. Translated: CASSLKLRTSGGFTGELFF.

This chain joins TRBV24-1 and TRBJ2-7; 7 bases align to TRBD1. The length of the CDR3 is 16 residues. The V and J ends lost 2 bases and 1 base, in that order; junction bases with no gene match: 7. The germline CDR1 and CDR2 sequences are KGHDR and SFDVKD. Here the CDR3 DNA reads TGTGCCACCAGTGATTCCCGAGGGGGCAGGTCCTACGAGCAGTACTTC. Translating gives CATSDSRGGRSYEQYF.

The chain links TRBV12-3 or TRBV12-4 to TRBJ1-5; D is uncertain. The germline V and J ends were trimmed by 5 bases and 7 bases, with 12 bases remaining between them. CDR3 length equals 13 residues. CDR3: CASSPNSAQPQHF. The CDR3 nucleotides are TGTGCCAGCAGTCCCAACTCTGCGCAGCCCCAGCATTTT.

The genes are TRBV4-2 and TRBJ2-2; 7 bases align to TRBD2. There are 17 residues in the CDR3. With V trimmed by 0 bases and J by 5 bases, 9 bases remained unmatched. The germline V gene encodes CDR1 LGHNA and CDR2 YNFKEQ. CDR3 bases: TGTGCCAGCAGCCAAGATCCGGGCGGGGGACGGACCGGGGAGCTGTTTTTT. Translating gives CASSQDPGGGRTGELFF.

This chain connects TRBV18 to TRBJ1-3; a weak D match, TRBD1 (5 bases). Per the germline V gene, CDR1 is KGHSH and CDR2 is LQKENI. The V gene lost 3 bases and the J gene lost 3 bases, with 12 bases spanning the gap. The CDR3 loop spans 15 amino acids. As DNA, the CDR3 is TGTGCCAGCTCACCTCTCGGGGGAAGTGGAAACACCATATATTTT. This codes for CASSPLGGSGNTIYF.

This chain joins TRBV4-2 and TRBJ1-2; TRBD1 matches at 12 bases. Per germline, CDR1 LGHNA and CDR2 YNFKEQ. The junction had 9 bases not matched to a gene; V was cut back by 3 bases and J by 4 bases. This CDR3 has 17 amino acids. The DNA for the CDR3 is TGTGCCAGCAGCCATGGGACAGGGGGCAGGGGCGGCTATGGCTACACCTTC. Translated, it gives CASSHGTGGRGGYGYTF.